The following is a TCR beta chain sequence with its context. Its antigen remains unidentified. Base qualities are not provided; no much larger clone lies one nucleotide away. Donors were healthy HIV-negative adults with no recently reported acute infections or vaccinations. Only Caucasian adults living in Nashville, Tennessee, USA were represented among the donors. CD4+ T cells were enriched through magnetic negative selection, after which naive cells were positively selected on CD45RA and the remaining negative fraction served as the memory subset. Blood was obtained by leukapheresis, after which PBMCs were separated by Ficoll-Histopaque density gradient centrifugation and cryopreserved in liquid nitrogen vapor phase. Analytical flow cytometry was used to check the purity and quantity of every magnetically sorted T cell population. Genomic DNA was isolated from every sorted fraction and measured by UV absorbance on a Nanodrop 2000c.

The source of the sample is a study of shared clonotypes between healthy human individuals (dated by TCRdb to 2018 to 2020). Regarding the study in general: Three men and two women, aged 18 to 49 years, made up the cohort. Libraries were prepared and TCR repertoires were sequenced by different laboratories using diverse techniques, in order to increase sequencing depth and limit assay-specific biases. To estimate repertoire size and how much clonotypes are shared between individuals, the study performed deep sequencing of blood TCR repertoires from about 5 healthy adults. Leukapheresis yielded between about 0.9 and 9.5 billion PBMCs per donor. For each donor, three plates each were used for CD4 naive and CD4 memory, two plates were used for CD8 naive, and one plate was used for CD8 memory.

Counted from cysteine to phenylalanine, this CDR3 has 15 amino acids. CDR3 DNA is the only sequence kept; it has 45 bases, read in frame from the first base. V drops 0 bases and J drops 0 bases, leaving 7 bases in between. CDR1 and CDR2, looked up from the germline V gene, are LGHNA and YNFKEQ. The study at large found these results: About 5% of naive CD4, 3.5% of naive CD8, around 2.3% of memory CD4, and approximately 0.39% of memory CD8 clonotypes were shared across several donors. The genetic and exposure-history diversity represented was limited by the small number of donors. Sampling was limited to blood, and TCR repertoires in tissue likely differ from TCR repertoires in blood. Compared with non-shared clonotypes, clonotypes shared by all four sorted-subset donors had higher generation probabilities. Even with the large sequencing depth, rarefaction of the sorted-subset datasets indicated that sequencing was incomplete. Pairwise subsampling led to the expectation that sequencing depth would affect the degree of clonotype sharing among donors. Estimated clonotype richness was generally larger for naive than for memory subsets.

Using the deep immunoSEQ assay, multiplex PCR amplified TCR CDR3 regions from genomic DNA. Genomic DNA extracted from each cell subset was distributed evenly over all wells of several immunoSEQ 96-well plates, and each plate served as one replicate. For sorted subsets, approximately 190 ng genomic DNA, equal to tens of thousands of T cell genomes, was loaded into each replicate PCR. Purified libraries were measured with a Qubit 3.0 fluorometer, size-checked on a Bioanalyzer 2100, and measured again with the KAPA Library Quantification kit. Every immunoSEQ 96-well plate was sequenced on a dedicated single-read 150-cycle Illumina NextSeq 550 flow cell. Regarding the original processing steps: The immunoSEQ output contained only junctional sequences without quality scores, so filtering could not match that applied to full-length reads. Sequences were annotated with PyIR, a Python wrapper for IgBLAST v1.9, using IMGT germline references to assign V/J genes and CDR3. Reads were removed for weak V/J assignments (E-value above 1e-6), missing CDR3, stop codons, out-of-frame junctions, or ambiguous translated residues. V3J clonotypes were defined by identical inferred V gene, J gene, and CDR3 amino acid sequence. Percentage overlap between repertoires was calculated by dividing the number of shared unique clonotypes by the size of the smaller repertoire. Repertoire richness was assessed with RTK rarefaction, the Chao1 estimator, and Recon v2.1 estimates of unobserved clonotypes. OLGA was used to compute generation probabilities for all TCRbeta clonotypes that the gDNA method yielded from several donors. This is the immuneACCESS table as TCRdb keeps it, with only in-frame sequences that have V and J called. A part of the clones is gone; compared with another copy, unresolved V genes explain less than half, and the rest is unexplained. The DNA was the basis for D and trimming; V, J and clone size are from that table. The sample table lists about 1.5 million clones, nearly 99% of them with a count of one. The top ten hold approximately 0.45% of the sample.

Material: naive CD4+ T cells sorted from blood. This sample's cell subset or site label indicates: CD45RA+ positively selected. The source is a man aged 25 to 40 in good health. This sequence uses TRBV4-2 and TRBJ2-3; the best D guess is TRBD2, with 6 bases matching. The CDR3 corresponds to CASSQEGLSTDTQYF. The sequenced DNA is TGTGCCAGCAGCCAAGAGGGACTTAGCACAGATACGCAGTATTTT.